The subject of this entry is one T cell receptor beta chain. Treatment reported: preoperative locoregional IRX-2 cytokine immunotherapy. Here immunoSEQ multiplex PCR was the method, and the copy in TCRdb shows in-frame clones only, minus some. Of roughly 30,000 clones in the sample, 82% are singletons; the top ten hold under 4%. This record belongs to a study of preoperative IRX-2 immunotherapy in early breast cancer. This material was obtained from a patient treated with IRX-2 immunotherapy. This receptor was obtained from a human donor with breast cancer.

In DNA, the CDR3 is TGTGCCATCAGCCGAGGGACTAGCGGGAGGGAAGGCAATGAGCAGTTCTTC. Amino acids: CAISRGTSGREGNEQFF. The V and J genes are TRBV6-8 and TRBJ2-1; 16 nucleotides align to TRBD2. Per germline, CDR1 MNHGY and CDR2 SAAAGT. The CDR3 covers 17 residues. The J segment lost 6 bases and the V segment lost 10 bases, leaving 12 bases of the junction unmatched.